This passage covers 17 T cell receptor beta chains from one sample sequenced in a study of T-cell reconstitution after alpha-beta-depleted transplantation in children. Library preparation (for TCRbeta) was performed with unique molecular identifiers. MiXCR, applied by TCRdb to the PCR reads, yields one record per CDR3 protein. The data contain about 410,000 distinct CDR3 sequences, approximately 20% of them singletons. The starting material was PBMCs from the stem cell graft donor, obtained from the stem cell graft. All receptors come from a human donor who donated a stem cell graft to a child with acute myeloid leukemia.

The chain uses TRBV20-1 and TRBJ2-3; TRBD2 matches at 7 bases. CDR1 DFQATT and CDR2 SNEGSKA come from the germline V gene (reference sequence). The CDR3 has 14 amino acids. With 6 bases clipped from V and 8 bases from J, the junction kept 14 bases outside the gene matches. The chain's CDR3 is CSAPRDYPQGTQYF. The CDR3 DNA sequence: TGCAGTGCCCCCCGGGACTACCCTCAGGGTACGCAGTATTTT.

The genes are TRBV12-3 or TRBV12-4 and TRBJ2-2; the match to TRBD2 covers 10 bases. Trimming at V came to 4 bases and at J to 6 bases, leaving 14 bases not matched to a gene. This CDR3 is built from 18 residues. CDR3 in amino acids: CASSSHPGLAAFAGELFF. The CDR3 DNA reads TGTGCCAGCAGTTCCCATCCCGGACTAGCGGCGTTCGCCGGGGAGCTGTTTTTT.

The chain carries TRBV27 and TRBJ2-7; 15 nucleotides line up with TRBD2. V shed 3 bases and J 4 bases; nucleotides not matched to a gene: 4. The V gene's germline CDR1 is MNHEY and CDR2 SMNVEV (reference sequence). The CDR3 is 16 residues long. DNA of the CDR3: TGTGCCAGCAGTTTGGTAGGGACTAGCGGGAGGTACGAGCAGTACTTC. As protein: CASSLVGTSGRYEQYF.

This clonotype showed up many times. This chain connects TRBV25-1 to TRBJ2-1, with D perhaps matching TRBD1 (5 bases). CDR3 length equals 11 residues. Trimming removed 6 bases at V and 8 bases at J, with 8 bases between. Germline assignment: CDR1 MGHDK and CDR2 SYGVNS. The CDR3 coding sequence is TGTGCCAGCAGCCAGGGTGATGAGCAGTTCTTC. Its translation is CASSQGDEQFF.

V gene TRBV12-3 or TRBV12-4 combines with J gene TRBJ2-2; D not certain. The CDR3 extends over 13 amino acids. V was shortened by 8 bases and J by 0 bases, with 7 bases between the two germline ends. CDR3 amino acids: CASRLSNTGELFF. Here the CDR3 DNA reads TGTGCCAGCCGGTTATCGAACACCGGGGAGCTGTTTTTT.

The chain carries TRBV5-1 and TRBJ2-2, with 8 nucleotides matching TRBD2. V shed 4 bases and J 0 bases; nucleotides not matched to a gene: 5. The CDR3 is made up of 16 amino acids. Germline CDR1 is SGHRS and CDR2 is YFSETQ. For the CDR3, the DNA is TGCGCCAGCAGCGCCGCGGGGGGTGCGAACACCGGGGAGCTGTTTTTT. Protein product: CASSAAGGANTGELFF.

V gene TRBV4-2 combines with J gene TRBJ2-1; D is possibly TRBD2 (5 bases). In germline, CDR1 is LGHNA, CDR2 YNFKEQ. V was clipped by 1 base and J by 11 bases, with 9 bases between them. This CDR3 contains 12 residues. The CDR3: CASSQGRLKQFF. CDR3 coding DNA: TGTGCCAGCAGCCAAGGGAGGTTGAAGCAGTTCTTC.

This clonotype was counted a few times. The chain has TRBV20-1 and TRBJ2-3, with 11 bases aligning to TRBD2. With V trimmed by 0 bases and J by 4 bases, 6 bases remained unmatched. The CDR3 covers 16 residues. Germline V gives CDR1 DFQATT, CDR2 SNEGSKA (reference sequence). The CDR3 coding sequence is TGCAGTGCTAGAGATAGGCTAGCGGGAGGACCAGATACGCAGTATTTT. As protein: CSARDRLAGGPDTQYF.

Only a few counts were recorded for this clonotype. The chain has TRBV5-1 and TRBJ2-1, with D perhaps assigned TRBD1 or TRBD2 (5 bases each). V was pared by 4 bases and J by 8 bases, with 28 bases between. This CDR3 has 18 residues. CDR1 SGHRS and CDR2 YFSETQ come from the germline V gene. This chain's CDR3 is CASSLRDPRPLWPDEQFF. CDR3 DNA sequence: TGCGCCAGCAGCCTCCGGGACCCGCGACCTCTTTGGCCAGATGAGCAGTTCTTC.

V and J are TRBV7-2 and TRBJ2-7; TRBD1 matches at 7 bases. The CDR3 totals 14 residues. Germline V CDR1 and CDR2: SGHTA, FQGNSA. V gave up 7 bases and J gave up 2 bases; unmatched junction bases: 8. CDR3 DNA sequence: TGTGCCAGCACCCGTCCCGGGACAGCCTACGAGCAGTACTTC. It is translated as CASTRPGTAYEQYF.

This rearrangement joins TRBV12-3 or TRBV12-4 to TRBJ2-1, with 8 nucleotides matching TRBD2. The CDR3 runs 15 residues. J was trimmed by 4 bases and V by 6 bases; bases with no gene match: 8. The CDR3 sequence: CASRRREGHYNEQFF. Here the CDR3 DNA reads TGTGCCAGCAGGCGCCGGGAGGGCCATTACAATGAGCAGTTCTTC.

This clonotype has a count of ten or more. This chain's CDR3 is CASSESGVSYEQYF. For the CDR3, the DNA is TGTGCCAGCAGTGAGTCAGGGGTCTCCTACGAGCAGTACTTC. The V call is TRBV25-1, the J call TRBJ2-7; D is perhaps TRBD1 (6 bases). The CDR3 sequence is 14 residues long. Trimming took 3 bases from V and 0 from J, leaving 9 bases between them. Looked up from germline, CDR1 is MGHDK and CDR2 is SYGVNS.

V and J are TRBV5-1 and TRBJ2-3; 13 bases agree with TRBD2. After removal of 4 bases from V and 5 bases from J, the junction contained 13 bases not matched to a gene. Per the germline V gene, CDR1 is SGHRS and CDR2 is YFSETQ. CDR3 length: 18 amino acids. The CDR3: CASSPNLLLAGGRDTQYF. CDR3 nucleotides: TGCGCCAGCAGCCCAAACCTCCTACTAGCGGGAGGGCGAGATACGCAGTATTTT. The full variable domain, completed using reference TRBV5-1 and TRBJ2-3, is KAGVTQTPRYLIKTRGQQVTLSCSPISGHRSVSWYQQTPGQGLQFLFEYFSETQRNKGNFPGRFSGRQFSNSRSEMNVSTLELGDSALYLCASSPNLLLAGGRDTQYFGPGTRLTVL.

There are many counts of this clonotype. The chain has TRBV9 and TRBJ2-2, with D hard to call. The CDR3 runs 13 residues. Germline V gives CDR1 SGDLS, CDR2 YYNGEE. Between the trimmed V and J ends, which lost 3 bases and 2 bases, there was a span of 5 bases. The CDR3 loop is CASSADNTGELFF. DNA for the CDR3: TGTGCCAGCAGCGCCGACAACACCGGGGAGCTGTTTTTT. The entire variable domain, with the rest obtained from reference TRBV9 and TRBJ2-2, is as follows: DSGVTQTPKHLITATGQRVTLRCSPRSGDLSVYWYQQSLDQGLQFLIQYYNGEERAKGNILERFSAQQFPDLHSELNLSSLELGDSALYFCASSADNTGELFFGEGSRLTVL.

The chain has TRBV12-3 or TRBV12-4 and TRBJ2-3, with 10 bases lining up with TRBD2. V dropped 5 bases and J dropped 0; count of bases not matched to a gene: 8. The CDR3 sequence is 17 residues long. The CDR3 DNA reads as TGTGCCAGCAGTCGGCCTAGCGGGAGACTGAGCACAGATACGCAGTATTTT. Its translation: CASSRPSGRLSTDTQYF.

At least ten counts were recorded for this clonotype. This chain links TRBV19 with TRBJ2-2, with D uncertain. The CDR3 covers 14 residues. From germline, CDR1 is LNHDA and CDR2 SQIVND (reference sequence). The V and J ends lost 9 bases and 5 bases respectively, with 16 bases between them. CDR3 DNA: TGTGCCAGCGGACCGAGGACGGTTACCGGGGAGCTGTTTTTT. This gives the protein CASGPRTVTGELFF.

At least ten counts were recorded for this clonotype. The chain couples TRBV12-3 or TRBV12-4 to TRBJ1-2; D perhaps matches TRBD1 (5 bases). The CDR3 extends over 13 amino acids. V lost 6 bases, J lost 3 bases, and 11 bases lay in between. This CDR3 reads CASSSRGDYGYTF. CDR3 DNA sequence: TGTGCCAGCAGCTCCCGGGGGGACTATGGCTACACCTTC.